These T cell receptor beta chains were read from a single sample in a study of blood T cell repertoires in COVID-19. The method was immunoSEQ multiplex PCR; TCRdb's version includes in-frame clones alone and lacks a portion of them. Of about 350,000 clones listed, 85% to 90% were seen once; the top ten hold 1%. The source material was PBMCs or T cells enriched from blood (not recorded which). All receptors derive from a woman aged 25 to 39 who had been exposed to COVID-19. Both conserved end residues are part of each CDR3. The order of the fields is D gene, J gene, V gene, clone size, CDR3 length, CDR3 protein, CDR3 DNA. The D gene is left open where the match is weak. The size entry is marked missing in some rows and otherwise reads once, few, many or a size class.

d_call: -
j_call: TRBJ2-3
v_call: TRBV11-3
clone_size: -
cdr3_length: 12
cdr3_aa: CASSLDTRTQYF
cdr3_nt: TGTGCCAGCAGCTTAGATACTAGAACGCAGTATTTT

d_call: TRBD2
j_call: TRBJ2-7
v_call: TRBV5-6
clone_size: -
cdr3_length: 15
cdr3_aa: CASSPPERELGEQYF
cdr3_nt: TGTGCCAGCAGCCCCCCGGAGCGGGAGCTGGGGGAGCAGTACTTC

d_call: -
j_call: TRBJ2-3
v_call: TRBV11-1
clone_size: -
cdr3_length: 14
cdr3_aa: CASSWGGATDTQYF
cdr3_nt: TGTGCCAGCAGTTGGGGGGGGGCCACAGATACGCAGTATTTT

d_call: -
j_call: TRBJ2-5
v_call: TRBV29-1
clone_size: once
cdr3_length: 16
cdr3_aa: CSGEVGVQRLQETQYF
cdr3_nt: TGCAGCGGTGAGGTTGGAGTCCAGAGACTTCAAGAGACCCAGTACTTC

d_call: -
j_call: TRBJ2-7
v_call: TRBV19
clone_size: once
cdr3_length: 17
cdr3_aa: CASSMGPPLAIPYEQYF
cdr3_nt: TGTGCCAGTAGTATGGGGCCCCCGCTAGCGATTCCCTACGAGCAGTACTTC

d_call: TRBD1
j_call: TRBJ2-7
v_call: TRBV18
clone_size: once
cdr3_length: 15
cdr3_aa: CASSPPTGGRDEQYF
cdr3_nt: TGTGCCAGCTCACCACCGACAGGGGGCCGGGACGAGCAGTACTTC

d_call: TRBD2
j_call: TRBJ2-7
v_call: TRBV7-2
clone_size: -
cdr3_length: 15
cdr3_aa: CASSAAGEGLGRQYF
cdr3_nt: TGTGCCAGCAGCGCCGCGGGGGAGGGCCTTGGCCGGCAGTACTTC

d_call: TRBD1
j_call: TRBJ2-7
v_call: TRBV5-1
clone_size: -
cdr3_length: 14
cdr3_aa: CASSTGTVNDEQYF
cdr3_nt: TGCGCCAGCAGCACCGGGACAGTAAACGACGAGCAGTACTTC

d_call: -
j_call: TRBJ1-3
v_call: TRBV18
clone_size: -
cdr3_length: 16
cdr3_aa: CASSPPRVGTGNTIYF
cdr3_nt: TGTGCCAGCTCACCGCCGAGGGTGGGAACTGGAAACACCATATATTTT

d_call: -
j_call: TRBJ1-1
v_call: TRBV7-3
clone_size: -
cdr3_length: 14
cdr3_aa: CASKGGASNTEAFF
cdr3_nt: TGTGCCAGCAAGGGAGGGGCTAGCAACACTGAAGCTTTCTTT

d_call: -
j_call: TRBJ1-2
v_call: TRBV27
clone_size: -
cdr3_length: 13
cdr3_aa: CASSPGRVYGYTF
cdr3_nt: TGTGCCAGCAGTCCTGGCAGGGTCTATGGCTACACCTTC

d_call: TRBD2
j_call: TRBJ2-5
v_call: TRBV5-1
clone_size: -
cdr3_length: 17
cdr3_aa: CASSFLAGAEGRETQYF
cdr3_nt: TGCGCCAGCAGCTTTTTAGCGGGAGCGGAGGGGCGGGAGACCCAGTACTTC

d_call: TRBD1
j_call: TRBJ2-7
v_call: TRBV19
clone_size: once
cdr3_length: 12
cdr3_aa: CASRDRVNEQYF
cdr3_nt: TGTGCCAGTAGGGACAGGGTGAACGAGCAGTACTTC

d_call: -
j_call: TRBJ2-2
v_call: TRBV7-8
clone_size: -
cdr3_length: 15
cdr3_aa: CASSPGWGNTGELFF
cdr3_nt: TGTGCCAGCAGCCCAGGGTGGGGGAACACCGGGGAGCTGTTTTTT

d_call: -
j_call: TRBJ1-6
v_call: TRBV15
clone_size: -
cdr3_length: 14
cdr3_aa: CATSRGQHNSPLHF
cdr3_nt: TGTGCCACCAGCAGAGGGCAACACAATTCACCCCTCCACTTT

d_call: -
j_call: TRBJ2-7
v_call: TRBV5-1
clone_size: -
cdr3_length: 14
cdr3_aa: CASSLDRGSYEQYF
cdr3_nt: TGCGCCAGCAGCTTGGATAGGGGTTCCTACGAGCAGTACTTC

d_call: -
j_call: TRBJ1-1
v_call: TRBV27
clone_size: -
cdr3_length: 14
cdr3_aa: CASGDNRADTEAFF
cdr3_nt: TGTGCCAGCGGCGATAACAGGGCCGACACTGAAGCTTTCTTT

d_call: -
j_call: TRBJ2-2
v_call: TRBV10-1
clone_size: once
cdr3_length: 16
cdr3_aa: CASSTGSQAVSGELFF
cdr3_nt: TGCGCCAGCAGCACCGGCTCACAGGCTGTATCCGGGGAGCTGTTTTTT

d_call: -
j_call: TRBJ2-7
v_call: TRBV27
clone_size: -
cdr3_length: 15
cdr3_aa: CASSLAGPAVYEQYF
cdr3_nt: TGTGCCAGCAGTTTAGCGGGACCTGCGGTTTACGAGCAGTACTTC

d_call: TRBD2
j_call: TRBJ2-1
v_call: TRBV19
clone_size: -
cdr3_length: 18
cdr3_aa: CASSIVTSGRPRFNEQFF
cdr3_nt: TGTGCCAGTAGTATAGTGACTAGCGGGAGACCCCGGTTCAATGAGCAGTTCTTC

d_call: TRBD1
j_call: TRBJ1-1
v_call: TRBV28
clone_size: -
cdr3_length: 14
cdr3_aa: CASRTGQGDTEAFF
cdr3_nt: TGTGCCAGCAGGACTGGACAGGGGGACACTGAAGCTTTCTTT

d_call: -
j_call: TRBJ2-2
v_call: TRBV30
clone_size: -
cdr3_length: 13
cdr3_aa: CAWDSGVTGELFF
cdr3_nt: TGTGCCTGGGACTCAGGGGTCACCGGGGAGCTGTTTTTT

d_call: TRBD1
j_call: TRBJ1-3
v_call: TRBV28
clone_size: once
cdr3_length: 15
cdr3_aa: CASSFATGDGNTIYF
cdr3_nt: TGTGCCAGCAGTTTTGCGACAGGGGATGGAAACACCATATATTTT

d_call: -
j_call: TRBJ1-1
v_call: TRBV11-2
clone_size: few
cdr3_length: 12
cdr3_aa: CASSLVSVEAFF
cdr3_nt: TGTGCCAGCAGCTTAGTAAGCGTTGAAGCTTTCTTT

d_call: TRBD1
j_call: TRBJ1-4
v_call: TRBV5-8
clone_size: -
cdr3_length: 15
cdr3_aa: CASSTGQNSNEKLFF
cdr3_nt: TGTGCCAGCAGCACGGGACAGAACTCTAATGAAAAACTGTTTTTT

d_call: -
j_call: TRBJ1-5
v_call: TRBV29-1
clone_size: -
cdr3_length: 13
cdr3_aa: CSVRQGTAQPQHF
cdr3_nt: TGCAGCGTCAGGCAGGGAACGGCTCAGCCCCAGCATTTT

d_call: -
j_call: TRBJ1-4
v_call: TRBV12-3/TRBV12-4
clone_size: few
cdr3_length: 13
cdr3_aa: CASSLRGNEKLFF
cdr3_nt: TGTGCCAGCAGTTTACGGGGGAATGAAAAACTGTTTTTT

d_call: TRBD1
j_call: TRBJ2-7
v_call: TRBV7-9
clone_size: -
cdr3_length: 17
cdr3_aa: CASSPGWDSRTDYEQYF
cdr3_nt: TGTGCCAGCAGCCCAGGATGGGACAGTCGTACAGACTACGAGCAGTACTTC

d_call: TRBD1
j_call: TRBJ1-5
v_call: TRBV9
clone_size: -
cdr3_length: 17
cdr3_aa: CASSAVFGTVINQPQHF
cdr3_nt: TGTGCCAGCAGCGCCGTTTTCGGGACAGTGATCAATCAGCCCCAGCATTTT

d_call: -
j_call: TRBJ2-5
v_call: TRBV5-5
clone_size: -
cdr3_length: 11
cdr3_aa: CASSQAETQYF
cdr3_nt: TGTGCCAGCAGCCAGGCTGAGACCCAGTACTTC

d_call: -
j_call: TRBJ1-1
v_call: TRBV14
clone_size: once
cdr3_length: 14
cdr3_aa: CASSLYGGNTEAFF
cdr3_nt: TGTGCCAGCAGCCTGTACGGGGGGAACACTGAAGCTTTCTTT